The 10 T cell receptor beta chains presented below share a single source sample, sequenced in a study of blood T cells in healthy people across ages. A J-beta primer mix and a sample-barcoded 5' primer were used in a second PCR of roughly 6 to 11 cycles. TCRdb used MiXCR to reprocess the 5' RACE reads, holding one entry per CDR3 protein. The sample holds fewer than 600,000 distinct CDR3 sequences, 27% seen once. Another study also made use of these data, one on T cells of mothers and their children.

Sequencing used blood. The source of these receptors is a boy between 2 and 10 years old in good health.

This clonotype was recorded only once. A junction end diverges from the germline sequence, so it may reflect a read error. The CDR3 region is CASSLGVRSPGYGYTF. The CDR3 DNA is TGCGCCAGCAGCTTAGGGGTCAGATCCCCGGGCTATGGCTACACCTTC. The chain uses TRBV7-9 and TRBJ1-2, with D perhaps matching TRBD1 (5 bases). The length of the CDR3 is 16 residues. Germline V gives CDR1 SEHNR, CDR2 FQNEAQ (reference sequence).

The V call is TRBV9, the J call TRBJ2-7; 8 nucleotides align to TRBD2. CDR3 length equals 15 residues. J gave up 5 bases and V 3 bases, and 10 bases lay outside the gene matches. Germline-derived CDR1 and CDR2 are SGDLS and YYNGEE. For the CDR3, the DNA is TGTGCCAGCAGCGGGGGAGGTTCAGCGGGAGACGAGCAGTACTTC. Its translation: CASSGGGSAGDEQYF. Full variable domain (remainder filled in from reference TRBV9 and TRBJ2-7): DSGVTQTPKHLITATGQRVTLRCSPRSGDLSVYWYQQSLDQGLQFLIQYYNGEERAKGNILERFSAQQFPDLHSELNLSSLELGDSALYFCASSGGGSAGDEQYFGPGTRLTVT.

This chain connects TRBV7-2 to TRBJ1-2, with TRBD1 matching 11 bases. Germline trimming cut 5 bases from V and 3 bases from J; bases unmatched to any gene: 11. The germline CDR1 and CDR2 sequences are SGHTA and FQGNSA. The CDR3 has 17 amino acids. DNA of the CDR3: TGTGCCAGCAGCCCCATGTCCGGGACAGGGGGGTACTATGGCTACACCTTC. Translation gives CASSPMSGTGGYYGYTF.

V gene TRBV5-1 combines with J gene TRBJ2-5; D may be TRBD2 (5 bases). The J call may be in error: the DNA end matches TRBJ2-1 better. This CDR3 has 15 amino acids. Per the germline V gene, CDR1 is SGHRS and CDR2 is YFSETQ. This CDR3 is CASSLVGEGYNEQFF. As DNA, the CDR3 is TGCGCCAGCAGCTTGGTCGGGGAAGGCTACAATGAGCAGTTCTTC.

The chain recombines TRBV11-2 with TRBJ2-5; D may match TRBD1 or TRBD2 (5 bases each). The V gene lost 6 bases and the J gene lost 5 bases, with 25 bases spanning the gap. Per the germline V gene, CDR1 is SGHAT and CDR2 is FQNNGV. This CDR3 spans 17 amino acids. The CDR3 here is CASSLPSGPSGGETQYF. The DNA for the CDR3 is TGTGCCAGCAGTCTACCCTCGGGACCCTCGGGCGGGGAGACCCAGTACTTC.

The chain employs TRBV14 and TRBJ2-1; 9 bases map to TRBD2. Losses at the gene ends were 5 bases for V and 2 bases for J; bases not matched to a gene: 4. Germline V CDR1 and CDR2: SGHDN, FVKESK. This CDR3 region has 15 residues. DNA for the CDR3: TGTGCCAGCAGCAAGAGCGGGAGGACCTACAATGAGCAGTTCTTC. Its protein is CASSKSGRTYNEQFF.

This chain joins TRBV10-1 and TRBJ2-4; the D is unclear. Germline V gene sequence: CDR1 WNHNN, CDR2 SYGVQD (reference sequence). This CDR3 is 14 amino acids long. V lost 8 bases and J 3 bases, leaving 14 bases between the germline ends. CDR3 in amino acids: CASRRDKVKNIQYF. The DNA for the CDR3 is TGCGCCAGCCGGAGAGACAAGGTCAAAAACATTCAGTACTTC.

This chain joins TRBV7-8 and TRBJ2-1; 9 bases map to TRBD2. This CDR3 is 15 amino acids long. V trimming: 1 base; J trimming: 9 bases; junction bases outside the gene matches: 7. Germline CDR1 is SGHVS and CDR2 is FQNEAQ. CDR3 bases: TGTGCCAGCAGCTTAGGGGGTAGCGGGAGCGGTGAGCAGTTCTTC. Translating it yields CASSLGGSGSGEQFF.

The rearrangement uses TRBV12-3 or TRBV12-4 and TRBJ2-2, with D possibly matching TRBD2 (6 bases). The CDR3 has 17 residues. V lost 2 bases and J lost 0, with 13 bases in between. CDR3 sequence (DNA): TGTGCCAGCAGTTTAAAATTTGGAGGGGCGAACACCGGGGAGCTGTTTTTT. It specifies CASSLKFGGANTGELFF.

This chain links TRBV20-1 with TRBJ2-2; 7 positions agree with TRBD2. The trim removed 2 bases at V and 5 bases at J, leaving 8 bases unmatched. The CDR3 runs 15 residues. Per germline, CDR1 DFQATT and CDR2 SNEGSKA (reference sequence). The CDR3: CSARSSGGHTGELFF. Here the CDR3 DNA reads TGCAGTGCTAGATCGTCGGGAGGCCATACCGGGGAGCTGTTTTTT.